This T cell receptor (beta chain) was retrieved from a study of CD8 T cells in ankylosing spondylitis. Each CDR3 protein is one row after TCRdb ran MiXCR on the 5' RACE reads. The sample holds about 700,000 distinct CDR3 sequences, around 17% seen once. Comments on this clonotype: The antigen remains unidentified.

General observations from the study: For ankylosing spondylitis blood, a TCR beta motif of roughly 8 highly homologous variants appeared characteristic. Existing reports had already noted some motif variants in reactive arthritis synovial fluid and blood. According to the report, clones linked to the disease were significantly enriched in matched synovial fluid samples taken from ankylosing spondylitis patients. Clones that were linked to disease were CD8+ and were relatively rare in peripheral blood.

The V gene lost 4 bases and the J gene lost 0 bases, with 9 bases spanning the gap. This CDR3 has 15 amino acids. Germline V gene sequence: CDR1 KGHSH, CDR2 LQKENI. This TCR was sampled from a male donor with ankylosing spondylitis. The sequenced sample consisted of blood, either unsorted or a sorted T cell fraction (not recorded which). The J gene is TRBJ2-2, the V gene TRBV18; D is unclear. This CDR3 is CASSLMDANTGELFF. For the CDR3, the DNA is TGTGCCAGCTCACTGATGGACGCGAACACCGGGGAGCTGTTTTTT.